This T cell receptor (beta chain) stems from a study of shared clonotypes between healthy human individuals. Overall study: Per donor, three plates held CD4 naive cells, three held CD4 memory, two held CD8 naive and one held CD8 memory.

The CDR3 runs to 16 residues. Germline loops: CDR1 ENHRY, CDR2 SYGVKD. Trimming took 2 bases from V and 0 from J, leaving 12 bases between them. Sequencing was performed with immunoSEQ multiplex PCR; in TCRdb, only in-frame clones are kept and a portion is missing. The sample records about 640,000 clones, around 72% being singletons. The sequencing input was memory CD4+ T cells sorted from blood. The subset was: CD45RA-negative fraction. The source is a woman in her twenties or thirties in good health. The chain recombines TRBV10-3 with TRBJ2-3; no clear D gene. The CDR3 coding sequence is TGTGCCATCAGTGAGCCGGTGGGGTTGAGCACAGATACGCAGTATTTT. Translated: CAISEPVGLSTDTQYF.